This TCR beta chain stems from a study of blood T cell repertoires in COVID-19. Study background: Samples representing acute and convalescent COVID-19 were sourced from the United States, Italy and Spain.

Some clones are missing from TCRdb's copy, which holds only in-frame ones; the method was immunoSEQ multiplex PCR. The sample lists about 180,000 clones; roughly 81% were seen once. Enrolment of Seattle patients took place during active infection, and they were followed longitudinally. This CDR3 is 16 amino acids long. The V end lost 2 bases, the J end lost 2 bases, and 12 bases lay between the germline ends. Germline loops: CDR1 SEHNR, CDR2 FQNEAQ (reference sequence). This TCR was sampled from a woman aged 50 to 65 with COVID-19, enrolled during active disease. Material: peripheral blood. The chain is built from TRBV7-9 and TRBJ2-2, with D possibly matching TRBD1 (6 bases). For the CDR3, the DNA is TGTGCCAGCAGCTTAAGAACAGGGAGTAACACCGGGGAGCTGTTTTTT. The encoded protein is CASSLRTGSNTGELFF.